Each of the 15 T cell receptor beta chains below was sequenced from the same sample in a study of cytomegalovirus exposure and HLA in healthy donors. The data were produced by immunoSEQ multiplex PCR, yet TCRdb's version contains in-frame clones alone and is incomplete. Among about 350,000 clones listed, roughly 87% were seen once. Material for sequencing was PBMCs. The receptors originated from a woman in her 30s in good health and CMV-seropositive.

The chain links TRBV12-5 to TRBJ2-1, with 13 bases matching TRBD2. Germline loops: CDR1 LGHNT, CDR2 FRNRAP. The CDR3 contains 15 residues. V lost 1 base to trimming and J lost 16 bases; unmatched junction nucleotides: 10. Here the CDR3 DNA reads TGTGCTAGTGGTTTGGATGGACTAGCGGGGGCCTCATACTTCTTC. Translation: CASGLDGLAGASYFF.

The genes are TRBV5-1 and TRBJ2-3; D perhaps matches TRBD2 (7 bases). V lost 0 bases and J lost 4, with 15 bases in between. Germline CDR1 reads SGHRS; CDR2 reads YFSETQ. The CDR3 contains 16 residues. CDR3 loop: CASSLAGAGAADTQYF. The CDR3 DNA reads TGCGCCAGCAGCTTGGCCGGGGCGGGGGCTGCAGATACGCAGTATTTT.

The chain employs TRBV7-2 and TRBJ2-7; possibly TRBD1 for D (6 bases). The length of the CDR3 is 13 residues. V shed 5 bases and J shed 1 base, with 9 bases lying between them. The germline V gene encodes CDR1 SGHTA and CDR2 FQGNSA. The CDR3 loop is CASSDGQSYEQYF. The CDR3, as DNA: TGTGCCAGCAGCGACGGACAGTCCTACGAGCAGTACTTC. Drawing the rest from reference TRBV7-2 and TRBJ2-7, the complete variable domain is GAGVSQSPSNKVTEKGKDVELRCDPISGHTALYWYRQSLGQGLEFLIYFQGNSAPDKSGLPSDRFSAERTGGSVSTLTIQRTQQEDSAVYLCASSDGQSYEQYFGPGTRLTVT.

V and J are TRBV27 and TRBJ2-5, with D unresolved. CDR3 length equals 14 residues. Germline V lookup: CDR1 MNHEY, CDR2 SMNVEV (reference sequence). V was cut by 2 bases and J by 5 bases, with 12 bases left in between. The CDR3 DNA reads TGTGCCAGCAGTTTACTAGGATTGTGGGAGACCCAGTACTTC. It codes for CASSLLGLWETQYF.

CDR3 sequence (DNA): TGTGCCAGCAGCGTGGGGACGAAGACAGGGGGAATCGGCTATGGCTACACCTTC. Amino acids: CASSVGTKTGGIGYGYTF. This chain uses TRBV9 with TRBJ1-2, with 9 bases matching TRBD1. Germline values: CDR1 SGDLS, CDR2 YYNGEE. V lost 2 bases and J lost 4; bases outside the gene matches: 15. The CDR3 length is 18 residues.

V usage is TRBV2 and J usage is TRBJ1-5; unclear D gene. From germline, CDR1 is SNHLY and CDR2 FYNNEI. The V gene lost 4 bases and the J gene lost 0 bases, with 7 bases spanning the gap. CDR3 size: 14 residues. As DNA, the CDR3 is TGTGCCAGCAGTGTCAGTTATAGCAATCAGCCCCAGCATTTT. It codes for CASSVSYSNQPQHF.

The rearrangement uses TRBV27 and TRBJ2-7, with 11 bases lining up with TRBD2. CDR1 is MNHEY, CDR2 SMNVEV, per germline (reference sequence). The ends lost 8 bases at V and 4 bases at J; junction bases unmatched: 7. CDR3 length: 14 amino acids. CDR3 in amino acids: CASGIAGGPYEQYF. The CDR3 bases are TGTGCCAGCGGGATAGCGGGAGGGCCGTACGAGCAGTACTTC.

This chain uses TRBV6-6 with TRBJ2-1, with TRBD2 identical over 9 bases. J gave up 5 bases and V 6 bases, and 8 bases lay outside the gene matches. This CDR3 spans 15 amino acids. CDR1 and CDR2 from the germline V gene are MNHNY and SVGAGI (reference sequence). The chain's CDR3 is CASSRLAEQDNEQFF. CDR3 nucleotide sequence: TGTGCCAGCAGCCGACTAGCGGAGCAGGACAATGAGCAGTTCTTC.

The CDR3 reads CASSPRQGTGELFF. The CDR3 DNA follows: TGTGCCAGCAGCCCCCGACAGGGAACCGGGGAGCTGTTTTTT. This chain joins TRBV9 and TRBJ2-2; the match to TRBD1 covers 7 bases. The germline V gene encodes CDR1 SGDLS and CDR2 YYNGEE. The CDR3 covers 14 residues. Germline trimming cut 4 bases from V and 5 bases from J; bases unmatched to any gene: 5. Combining the CDR3 with reference TRBV9 and TRBJ2-2 gives the whole variable domain DSGVTQTPKHLITATGQRVTLRCSPRSGDLSVYWYQQSLDQGLQFLIQYYNGEERAKGNILERFSAQQFPDLHSELNLSSLELGDSALYFCASSPRQGTGELFFGEGSRLTVL.

The V call is TRBV27, the J call TRBJ2-7; 11 nucleotides match TRBD1. J gave up 3 bases and V 9 bases, and 10 bases lay outside the gene matches. The CDR3 sequence is 15 residues long. CDR1 and CDR2 from the germline V gene are MNHEY and SMNVEV (reference sequence). The CDR3 nucleotides read TGTGCCAGTTCGATCACCGGGACAGGGGGCTACGAGCAGTACTTC. It is translated as CASSITGTGGYEQYF.

This chain links TRBV5-5 with TRBJ2-7; D is unclear. The V and J ends lost 2 bases and 6 bases respectively, with 6 bases between them. Germline CDR1 is SGHKS and CDR2 is YYEKEE (reference sequence). The CDR3 contains 11 residues. CDR3 loop: CASSFMGEQYF. The CDR3 DNA follows: TGTGCCAGCAGCTTTATGGGCGAGCAGTACTTC. The whole variable domain, filled in from reference TRBV5-5 and TRBJ2-7, reads DAGVTQSPTHLIKTRGQQVTLRCSPISGHKSVSWYQQVLGQGPQFIFQYYEKEERGRGNFPDRFSARQFPNYSSELNVNALLLGDSALYLCASSFMGEQYFGPGTRLTVT.

The V and J genes are TRBV6-1 and TRBJ1-1; no firm D call. CDR1 and CDR2 (germline): MNHNS, SASEGT. The CDR3 extends over 12 amino acids. V was cut by 6 bases and J by 11 bases, with 16 bases left in between. As DNA, the CDR3 is TGTGCCAGCAGGAACCCTGATCCGGGGGCTTTCTTT. Its translation: CASRNPDPGAFF.

The CDR3 region is CASSEAGLAYNEQFF. In nucleotides, the CDR3 is TGTGCCAGCAGTGAAGCGGGACTAGCCTACAATGAGCAGTTCTTC. This chain joins TRBV6-1 and TRBJ2-1, with TRBD2 matching 8 bases. V shed 0 bases, J shed 2 bases, and the junction held 0 bases outside the gene matches. This CDR3 spans 15 amino acids. Germline assignment: CDR1 MNHNS and CDR2 SASEGT.

V is TRBV15 and J is TRBJ2-1; TRBD1 might be the D (6 bases). CDR3 length equals 17 residues. Trimming pared 0 bases from V and 2 bases from J, leaving 14 bases between. Germline values: CDR1 LNHNV, CDR2 YYDKDF (reference sequence). The DNA of the CDR3 is TGTGCCACCAGCAGAGAAAAAACAGGGCAGGCCTACAATGAGCAGTTCTTC. Amino acids: CATSREKTGQAYNEQFF.

The chain links TRBV18 to TRBJ2-3; TRBD2 agrees at 7 bases. The germline gives CDR1 KGHSH, CDR2 LQKENI. The CDR3 runs 17 residues. V shed 2 bases and J 0 bases; nucleotides not matched to a gene: 8. The CDR3 reads CASSPKTISGSTDTQYF. CDR3 nucleotides: TGTGCCAGCTCACCAAAAACTATTAGCGGGAGCACAGATACGCAGTATTTT.